What follows are 19 T cell receptor beta chains derived from one specimen sequenced in a study of CD8+CD57+ T cells in acquired aplastic anemia. Using genomic DNA as the template, TCR beta VDJ and CDR3 profiling was carried out. MiXCR, run by TCRdb on the reads, gives a single entry per CDR3 protein. The sample lists 150,000 to 200,000 distinct CDR3 sequences, about 50% seen once, with over 10% in the top ten. An expansion of CD8+CD57+ cells by flow cytometry had been shown in patients chosen for sequencing. The source material was sorted CD4+, CD8+, or CD8+CD57+ T cells (not recorded which) from PBMCs. These receptors were collected from a human donor with aplastic anemia.

This clonotype was picked up many times. The rearrangement links TRBV5-4 to TRBJ1-2; TRBD1 aligns across 8 bases. In germline, CDR1 is SGHNT, CDR2 YYREEE (reference sequence). V was pared by 4 bases and J by 4 bases, with 9 bases of the junction left unmatched. The length of the CDR3 is 15 residues. In DNA form, the CDR3 reads TGTGCCAGCAGCACCCGTGGACAGGGAGCCTATGGCTACACCTTC. Translated, it gives CASSTRGQGAYGYTF.

This clonotype was observed a few times. The chain couples TRBV4-1 to TRBJ1-4, with D possibly TRBD1 on 5 matching bases. Per germline, CDR1 MGHRA and CDR2 YSYEKL. The germline V and J ends were trimmed by 4 bases and 7 bases, with 19 bases remaining between them. This CDR3 is 16 amino acids long. Here the CDR3 DNA reads TGCGCCAGCAGCCTGCGTCGGGGGGTGGCGGTTGAAAAACTGTTTTTT. Amino acids: CASSLRRGVAVEKLFF.

In this sample, this clonotype turned up many times. The rearrangement links TRBV25-1 to TRBJ2-5; D is unresolved. The CDR3 consists of 13 residues. Trimming stripped 4 bases from V and 5 bases from J, with 11 bases between. In germline, CDR1 is MGHDK, CDR2 SYGVNS. The CDR3 nucleotides read TGTGCCAGCAGTGTAGCCATGGTGGAGACCCAGTACTTC. This codes for CASSVAMVETQYF. Using reference TRBV25-1 and TRBJ2-5 for the parts outside the CDR3, the full variable domain is EADIYQTPRYLVIGTGKKITLECSQTMGHDKMYWYQQDPGMELHLIHYSYGVNSTEKGDLSSESTVSRIRTEHFPLTLESARPSHTSQYLCASSVAMVETQYFGPGTRLLVL.

This clonotype was found a few times. V gene TRBV25-1 combines with J gene TRBJ2-5; D uncertain. This CDR3 contains 10 residues. Trimming cost V 7 bases and J 0 bases, with 0 bases left between them. Germline-derived CDR1 and CDR2 are MGHDK and SYGVNS. The CDR3 protein is CASNQETQYF. As DNA, the CDR3 is TGTGCCAGCAACCAAGAGACCCAGTACTTC.

As to this clonotype: A much larger clone differs by one base, so this may be a read error. In this CDR3 the conserved last residue, phenylalanine or tryptophan, is missing, so a read error is likely. This chain uses TRBV6-1 with TRBJ1-5, with D perhaps matching TRBD1 (5 bases). Per the germline V gene, CDR1 is MNHNS and CDR2 is SASEGT. This CDR3 region has 14 residues. V gave up 7 bases and J gave up 0 bases, with 10 bases separating them. The CDR3 reads CASTRQNSNQPQHI. The CDR3 DNA reads as TGTGCCAGCACTAGACAGAATAGCAATCAGCCCCAGCATATT.

V gene TRBV24-1 combines with J gene TRBJ1-5; the match to TRBD1 covers 9 bases. Germline-derived CDR1 and CDR2 are KGHDR and SFDVKD. This CDR3 has 15 amino acids. V gave up 4 bases and J gave up 6 bases; unmatched junction bases: 6. This CDR3 reads CATSDGQGSAQPQHF. The CDR3 coding sequence is TGTGCCACCAGTGACGGACAGGGGAGTGCTCAGCCCCAGCATTTT.

A few counts support this clonotype. CDR3 coding DNA: TGCAGCGTCGACCCGGGACAGGCTAACAATGAGCAGTTCTTC. It specifies CSVDPGQANNEQFF. The genes are TRBV29-1 and TRBJ2-1; 8 nucleotides align to TRBD1. Trimming cost V 6 bases and J 5 bases; bases outside gene matches: 9. This CDR3 region has 14 residues. Germline-derived CDR1 and CDR2 are SQVTM and ANQGSEA.

The chain carries TRBV20-1 and TRBJ2-5, with 9 bases that match TRBD1. The CDR3 is 14 amino acids. Germline V gene lookup returns CDR1 DFQATT and CDR2 SNEGSKA (reference sequence). V lost 5 bases to trimming and J lost 3 bases; unmatched junction nucleotides: 7. Here the CDR3 reads CSAFVRDREETQYF. CDR3 coding DNA: TGCAGTGCTTTTGTCCGGGACAGGGAAGAGACCCAGTACTTC.

The genes are TRBV20-1 and TRBJ1-3; no clear D gene. The CDR3 totals 14 residues. Trimming pared 6 bases from V and 4 bases from J, leaving 16 bases between. Germline CDR1 is DFQATT and CDR2 is SNEGSKA (reference sequence). CDR3 region: CSAIPPGNGNTIYF. The CDR3 DNA follows: TGCAGTGCCATACCGCCGGGGAACGGAAACACCATATATTTT.

The chain employs TRBV3-1 and TRBJ2-2, with 9 bases lining up with TRBD2. The CDR3 sequence is 16 residues long. Germline V gene data show CDR1 as LGHDT and CDR2 as YNNKEL (reference sequence). Germline trimming cut 1 base from V and 5 bases from J; bases unmatched to any gene: 5. DNA of the CDR3: TGTGCCAGCAGCCAAGGTCTGCGGGGGGGGACCGGGGAGCTGTTTTTT. Its translation: CASSQGLRGGTGELFF.

Comment on this clonotype: The junction differs from germline at one of its ends, possibly a read error. This rearrangement joins TRBV10-3 to TRBJ2-3; 9 positions match TRBD2. Germline V lookup: CDR1 ENHRY, CDR2 SYGVKD. The CDR3 consists of 17 residues. Here the CDR3 reads CAISDPSGEHAPDTQYF. The CDR3 DNA sequence: TGTGCCATCAGTGACCCTAGCGGGGAGCATGCCCCAGATACGCAGTATTTC.

The rearrangement joins TRBV12-3 or TRBV12-4 to TRBJ1-1; D gene ambiguous. The V end lost 3 bases, the J end lost 3 bases, and 2 bases lay between the germline ends. The CDR3 runs to 11 residues. CDR3 bases: TGTGCCAGCAGTTTGGACACTGAAGCTTTCTTT. Its protein is CASSLDTEAFF.

The chain links TRBV24-1 to TRBJ2-5, with D possibly matching TRBD1 (6 bases). The ends were cut back, 3 bases at V and 0 bases at J, with 10 bases in the middle. Germline V CDR1 and CDR2: KGHDR, SFDVKD. This CDR3 has 15 amino acids. The CDR3 region is CATSDTRGDQETQYF. The CDR3 bases are TGTGCCACCAGTGATACCAGGGGAGACCAAGAGACCCAGTACTTC.

To note about this clonotype: Possible read error: a much larger clone is one base away. The rearrangement joins TRBV24-1 to TRBJ2-3; D uncertain. Germline-derived CDR1 and CDR2 are KGHDR and SFDVKD. V lost 4 bases to trimming and J lost 0 bases, with 16 bases between them. The CDR3 has 17 residues. The CDR3 protein is CATSEGERSLSTDTQYF. CDR3 sequence (DNA): TGTGCCACCAGTGAAGGAGAGCGTTCCCTAAGCACAGATACGCAGTATTTT.

This clonotype was picked up many times. This sequence joins TRBV2 and TRBJ1-6; D is ambiguous. Trimming shortened V by 8 bases and J by 2 bases, and 16 bases separated the two germline ends. Germline CDR1 SNHLY, CDR2 FYNNEI. This CDR3 has 16 residues. The CDR3 nucleotides read TGTGCCAGCTTTCGGGGAAAGTCGACCTATAATTCACCCCTCCACTTT. It codes for CASFRGKSTYNSPLHF.

This clonotype appeared many times. The genes are TRBV5-6 and TRBJ1-2; 7 nucleotides align to TRBD1. The CDR3 totals 14 residues. Per the germline V gene, CDR1 is SGHDT and CDR2 is YYEEEE. After removal of 0 bases from V and 8 bases from J, the junction contained 7 bases not matched to a gene. The CDR3 region has the DNA TGTGCCAGCAGCTTGGGCCGGGACAGCTACGGCTACACCTTC. It is translated as CASSLGRDSYGYTF.

This clonotype has ten or more counts. The V and J genes are TRBV11-1 and TRBJ2-7, with 9 bases matching TRBD1. CDR3 size: 15 residues. Per germline, CDR1 SGHAT and CDR2 FQDESV (reference sequence). V dropped 6 bases and J dropped 7; count of bases not matched to a gene: 13. In nucleotides, the CDR3 is TGTGCCAGCAGGTCCCGCGGGACAGGGTATAAAGAGCAGTACTTC. This translates into CASRSRGTGYKEQYF.

In its sample, this clonotype was seen many times. J is TRBJ1-2 and V is TRBV20-1, with TRBD1 matching 7 bases. V shed 5 bases and J 5 bases; nucleotides not matched to a gene: 8. Germline-derived CDR1 and CDR2 are DFQATT and SNEGSKA (reference sequence). The CDR3 length is 13 residues. DNA for the CDR3: TGCAGTGCTGGTGAGGGGGCGAAATATGGCTACACCTTC. Amino acid sequence: CSAGEGAKYGYTF.

This clonotype appeared many times. This sequence joins TRBV29-1 and TRBJ1-1; D remains ambiguous. Per the germline V gene, CDR1 is SQVTM and CDR2 is ANQGSEA. The CDR3 is 14 amino acids. V gave up 6 bases and J gave up 0 bases, with 14 bases separating them. The CDR3 region has the DNA TGCAGCGTCACGGCGGGGAGCATGAACACTGAAGCTTTCTTT. Its translation: CSVTAGSMNTEAFF.